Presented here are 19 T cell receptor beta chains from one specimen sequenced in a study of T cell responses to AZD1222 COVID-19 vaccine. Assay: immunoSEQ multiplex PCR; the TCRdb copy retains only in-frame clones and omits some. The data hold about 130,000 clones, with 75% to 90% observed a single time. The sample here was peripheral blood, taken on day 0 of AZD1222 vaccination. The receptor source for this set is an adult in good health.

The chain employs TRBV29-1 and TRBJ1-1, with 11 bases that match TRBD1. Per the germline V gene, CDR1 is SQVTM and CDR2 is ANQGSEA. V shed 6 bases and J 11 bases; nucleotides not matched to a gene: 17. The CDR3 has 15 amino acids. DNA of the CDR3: TGCAGCGTCCAATTCCCCGGGACAGGGGGATTGGTGGCTTTCTTT. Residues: CSVQFPGTGGLVAFF.

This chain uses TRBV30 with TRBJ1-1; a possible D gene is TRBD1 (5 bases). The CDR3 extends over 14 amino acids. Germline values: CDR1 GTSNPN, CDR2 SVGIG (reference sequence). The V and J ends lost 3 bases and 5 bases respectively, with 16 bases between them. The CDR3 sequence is CAWRALGVRTEAFF. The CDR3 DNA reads TGTGCCTGGAGGGCACTAGGGGTACGGACTGAAGCTTTCTTT. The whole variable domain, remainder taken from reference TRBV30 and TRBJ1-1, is SQTIHQWPATLVQPVGSPLSLECTVEGTSNPNLYWYRQAAGRGLQLLFYSVGIGQISSEVPQNLSASRPQDRQFILSSKKLLLSDSGFYLCAWRALGVRTEAFFGQGTRLTVV.

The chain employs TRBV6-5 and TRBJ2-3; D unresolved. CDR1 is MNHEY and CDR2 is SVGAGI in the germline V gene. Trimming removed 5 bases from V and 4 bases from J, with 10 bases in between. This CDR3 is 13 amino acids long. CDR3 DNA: TGTGCCAGCAGTCCTCAGGCCCCAGATACGCAGTATTTT. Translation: CASSPQAPDTQYF.

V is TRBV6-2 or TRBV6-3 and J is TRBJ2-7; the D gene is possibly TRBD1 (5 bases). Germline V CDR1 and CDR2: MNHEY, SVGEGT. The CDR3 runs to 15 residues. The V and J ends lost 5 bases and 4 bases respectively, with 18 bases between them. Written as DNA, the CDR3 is TGTGCCAGCAGTCAGAACCTTGGGGCTGAGTACGAGCAGTACTTC. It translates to CASSQNLGAEYEQYF.

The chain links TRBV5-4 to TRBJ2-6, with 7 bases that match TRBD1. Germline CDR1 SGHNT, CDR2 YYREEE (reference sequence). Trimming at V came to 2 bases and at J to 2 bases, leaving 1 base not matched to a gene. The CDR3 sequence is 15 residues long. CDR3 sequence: CASSLQGTGANVLTF. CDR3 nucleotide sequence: TGTGCCAGCAGCTTACAGGGGACTGGGGCCAACGTCCTGACTTTC.

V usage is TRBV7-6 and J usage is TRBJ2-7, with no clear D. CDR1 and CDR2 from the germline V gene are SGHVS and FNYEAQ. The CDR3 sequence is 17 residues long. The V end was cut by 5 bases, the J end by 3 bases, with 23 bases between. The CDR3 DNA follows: TGTGCCAGCAGCCAAAGCGATTACACGGAAAGAATCTACGAGCAGTACTTC. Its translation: CASSQSDYTERIYEQYF.

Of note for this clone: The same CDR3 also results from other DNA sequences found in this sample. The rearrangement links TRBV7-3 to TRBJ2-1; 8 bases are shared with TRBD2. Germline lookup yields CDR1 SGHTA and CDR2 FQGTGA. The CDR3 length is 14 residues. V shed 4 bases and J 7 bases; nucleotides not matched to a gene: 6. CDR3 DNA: TGTGCCAGCAGCTCGTCTGGGACTAGGAATGAGCAGTTCTTC. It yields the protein CASSSSGTRNEQFF. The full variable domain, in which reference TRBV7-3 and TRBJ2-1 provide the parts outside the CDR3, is GAGVSQTPSNKVTEKGKYVELRCDPISGHTALYWYRQSLGQGPEFLIYFQGTGAADDSGLPNDRFFAVRPEGSVSTLKIQRTERGDSAVYLCASSSSGTRNEQFFGPGTRLTVL.

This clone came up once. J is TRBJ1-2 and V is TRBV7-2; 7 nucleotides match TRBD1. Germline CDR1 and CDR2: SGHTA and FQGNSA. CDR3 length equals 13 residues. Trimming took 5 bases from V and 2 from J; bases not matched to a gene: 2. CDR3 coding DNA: TGTGCCAGCAGCCGGGACAGCAACTATGGCTACACCTTC. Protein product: CASSRDSNYGYTF.

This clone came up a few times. This chain's CDR3 is CASSQGLDPEQFF. CDR3 nucleotide sequence: TGTGCCAGCAGCCAGGGGCTAGACCCTGAGCAGTTCTTC. V and J are TRBV4-2 and TRBJ2-1, with a weak D call TRBD1 (5 bases). Germline V CDR1 and CDR2: LGHNA, YNFKEQ. The V and J ends lost 3 bases and 9 bases respectively, with 12 bases between them. The CDR3 runs 13 residues.

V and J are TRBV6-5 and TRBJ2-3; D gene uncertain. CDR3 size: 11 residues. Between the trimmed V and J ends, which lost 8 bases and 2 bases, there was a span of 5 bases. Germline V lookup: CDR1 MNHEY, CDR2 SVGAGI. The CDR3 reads CASGDTDTQYF. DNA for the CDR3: TGTGCCAGCGGGGACACAGATACGCAGTATTTT.

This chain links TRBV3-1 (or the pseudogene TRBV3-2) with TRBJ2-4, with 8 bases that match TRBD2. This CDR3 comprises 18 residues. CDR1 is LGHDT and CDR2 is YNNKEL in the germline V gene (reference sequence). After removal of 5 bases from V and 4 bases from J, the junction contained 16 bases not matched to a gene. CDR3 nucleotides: TGTGCCAGCAGCGGTCCCAGCGGGGGTCCTTATCCAAAAAACATTCAGTACTTC. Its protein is CASSGPSGGPYPKNIQYF.

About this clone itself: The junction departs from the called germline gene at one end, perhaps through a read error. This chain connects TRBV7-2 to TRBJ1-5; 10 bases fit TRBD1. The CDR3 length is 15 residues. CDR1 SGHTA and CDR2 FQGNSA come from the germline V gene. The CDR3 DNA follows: TGTGCCAGCAGCTTATGGGACAGGGGCAAGCAGCCCCAGCATTTT. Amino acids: CASSLWDRGKQPQHF.

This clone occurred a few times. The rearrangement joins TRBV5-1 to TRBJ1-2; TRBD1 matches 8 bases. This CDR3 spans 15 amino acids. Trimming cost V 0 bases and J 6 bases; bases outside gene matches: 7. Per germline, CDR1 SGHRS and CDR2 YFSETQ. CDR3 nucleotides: TGCGCCAGCAGCTTGGTTCCAGGGGGCCCAAATGGCTACACCTTC. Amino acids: CASSLVPGGPNGYTF.

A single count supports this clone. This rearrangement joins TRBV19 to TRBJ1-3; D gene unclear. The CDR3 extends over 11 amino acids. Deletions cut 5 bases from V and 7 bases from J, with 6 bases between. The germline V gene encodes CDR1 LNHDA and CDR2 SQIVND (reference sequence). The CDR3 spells CASSAGNTIYF. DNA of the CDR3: TGTGCCAGTAGTGCGGGGAACACCATATATTTT.

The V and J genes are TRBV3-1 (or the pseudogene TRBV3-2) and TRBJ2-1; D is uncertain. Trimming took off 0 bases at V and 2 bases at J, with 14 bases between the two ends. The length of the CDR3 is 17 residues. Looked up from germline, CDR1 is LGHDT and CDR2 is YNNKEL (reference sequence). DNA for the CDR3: TGTGCCAGCAGCCAAGACAGTTTGACTCCTGCCTACAATGAGCAGTTCTTC. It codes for CASSQDSLTPAYNEQFF.

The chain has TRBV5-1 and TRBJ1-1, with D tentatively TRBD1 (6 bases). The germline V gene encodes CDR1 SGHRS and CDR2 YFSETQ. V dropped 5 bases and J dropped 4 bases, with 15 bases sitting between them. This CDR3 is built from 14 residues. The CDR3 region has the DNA TGCGCCAGCAGACAGGCCGGGGGGCTCACTGAAGCTTTCTTT. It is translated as CASRQAGGLTEAFF.

CDR3 DNA sequence: TGCGCCAGCAGCTTACCACAACCTCGGGAGGGGAAGAACACTGAAGCTTTCTTT. Protein sequence: CASSLPQPREGKNTEAFF. J is TRBJ1-1 and V is TRBV5-1, with D possibly matching TRBD1 (5 bases). In germline, CDR1 is SGHRS, CDR2 YFSETQ. V was shortened by 2 bases and J by 1 base, with 21 bases between the two germline ends. The CDR3 extends over 18 amino acids.

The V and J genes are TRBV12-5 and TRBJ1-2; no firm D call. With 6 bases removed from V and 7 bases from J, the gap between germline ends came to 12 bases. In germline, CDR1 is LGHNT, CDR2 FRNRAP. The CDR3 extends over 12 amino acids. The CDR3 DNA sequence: TGTGCTAGTGGACTCGATAAGGGTGGCTACACCTTC. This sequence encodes CASGLDKGGYTF.

The CDR3 sequence: CASSPGDPEGANVLTF. CDR3 coding DNA: TGTGCCAGCAGCCCCGGGGACCCTGAGGGGGCCAACGTCCTGACTTTC. The chain couples TRBV9 to TRBJ2-6, with D perhaps being TRBD1 or TRBD2 (5 bases each). The CDR3 spans 16 residues. Germline CDR1 reads SGDLS; CDR2 reads YYNGEE. V lost 4 bases and J lost 4, with 15 bases in between.